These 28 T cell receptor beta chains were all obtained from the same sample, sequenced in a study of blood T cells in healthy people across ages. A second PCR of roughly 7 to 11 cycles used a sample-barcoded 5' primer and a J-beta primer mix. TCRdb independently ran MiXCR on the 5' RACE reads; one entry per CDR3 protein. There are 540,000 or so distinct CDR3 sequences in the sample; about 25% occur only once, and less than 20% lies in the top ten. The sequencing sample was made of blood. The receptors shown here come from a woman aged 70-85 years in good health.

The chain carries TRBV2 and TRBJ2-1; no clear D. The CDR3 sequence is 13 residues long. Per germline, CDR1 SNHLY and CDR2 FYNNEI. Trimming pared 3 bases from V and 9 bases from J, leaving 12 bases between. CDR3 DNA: TGTGCCAGCAGTGATGGAAAGAGCAGTGAGCAGTTCTTC. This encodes CASSDGKSSEQFF.

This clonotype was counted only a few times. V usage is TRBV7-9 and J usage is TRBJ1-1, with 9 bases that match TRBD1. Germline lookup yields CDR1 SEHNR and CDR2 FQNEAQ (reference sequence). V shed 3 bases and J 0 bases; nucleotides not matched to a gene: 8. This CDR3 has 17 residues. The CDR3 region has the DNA TGTGCCAGCAGCTTGGGGACAGGGAGTTGGGTGAACACTGAAGCTTTCTTT. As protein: CASSLGTGSWVNTEAFF.

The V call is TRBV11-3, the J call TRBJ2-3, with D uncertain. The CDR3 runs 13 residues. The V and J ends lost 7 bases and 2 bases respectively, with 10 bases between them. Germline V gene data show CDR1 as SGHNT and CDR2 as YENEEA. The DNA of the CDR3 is TGTGCCAGCATGCTCCCTTTCACAGATACGCAGTATTTT. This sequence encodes CASMLPFTDTQYF.

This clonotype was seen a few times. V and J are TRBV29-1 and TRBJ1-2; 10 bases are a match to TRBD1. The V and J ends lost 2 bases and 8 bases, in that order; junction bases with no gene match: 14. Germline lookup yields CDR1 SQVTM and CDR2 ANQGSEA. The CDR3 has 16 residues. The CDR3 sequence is CSVELGGQGFPWGYTF. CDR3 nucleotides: TGCAGCGTTGAACTAGGGGGACAGGGGTTCCCTTGGGGCTACACCTTC.

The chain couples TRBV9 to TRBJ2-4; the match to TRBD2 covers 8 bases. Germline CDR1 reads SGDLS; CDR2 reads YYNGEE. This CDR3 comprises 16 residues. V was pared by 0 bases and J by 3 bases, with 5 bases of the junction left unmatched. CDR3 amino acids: CASSVGLATVKNIQYF. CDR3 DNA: TGTGCCAGCAGCGTAGGACTAGCGACAGTCAAAAACATTCAGTACTTC. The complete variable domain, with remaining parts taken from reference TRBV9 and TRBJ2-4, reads DSGVTQTPKHLITATGQRVTLRCSPRSGDLSVYWYQQSLDQGLQFLIQYYNGEERAKGNILERFSAQQFPDLHSELNLSSLELGDSALYFCASSVGLATVKNIQYFGAGTRLSVL.

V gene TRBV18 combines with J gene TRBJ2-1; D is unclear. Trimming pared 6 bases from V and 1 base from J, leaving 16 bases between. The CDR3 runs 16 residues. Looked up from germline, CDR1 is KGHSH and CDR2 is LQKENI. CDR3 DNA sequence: TGTGCCAGCTCCCCGAACTTCGATCCTTCCTACAATGAGCAGTTCTTC. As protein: CASSPNFDPSYNEQFF.

The CDR3 spells CASSYAGTNEQYF. CDR3 DNA sequence: TGTGCCAGCAGTTACGCCGGGACTAACGAGCAGTACTTC. V gene TRBV6-5 combines with J gene TRBJ2-7, with 7 bases lining up with TRBD2. The CDR3 consists of 13 residues. V lost 2 bases, J lost 5 bases, and 3 bases stayed unmatched. Germline CDR1 MNHEY, CDR2 SVGAGI.

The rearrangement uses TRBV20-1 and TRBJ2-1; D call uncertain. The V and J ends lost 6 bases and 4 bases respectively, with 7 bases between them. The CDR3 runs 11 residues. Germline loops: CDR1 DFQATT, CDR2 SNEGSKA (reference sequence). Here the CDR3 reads CSANPYNEQFF. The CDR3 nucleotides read TGCAGTGCGAATCCATACAATGAGCAGTTCTTC.

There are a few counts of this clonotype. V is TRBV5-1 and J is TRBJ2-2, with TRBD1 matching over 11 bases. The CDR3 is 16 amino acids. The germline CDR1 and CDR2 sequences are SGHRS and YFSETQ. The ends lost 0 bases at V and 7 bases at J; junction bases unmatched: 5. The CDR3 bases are TGCGCCAGCAGCTTGGACGGACAGGGGGCCGGCGGGGAGCTGTTTTTT. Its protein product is CASSLDGQGAGGELFF.

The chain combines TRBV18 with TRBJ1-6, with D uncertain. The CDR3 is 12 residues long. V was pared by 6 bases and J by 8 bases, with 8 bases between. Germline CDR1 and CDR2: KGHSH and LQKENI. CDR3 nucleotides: TGTGCCAGCTCCAAAGTGGATTCACCCCTCCACTTT. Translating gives CASSKVDSPLHF. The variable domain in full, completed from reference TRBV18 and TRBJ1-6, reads NAGVMQNPRHLVRRRGQEARLRCSPMKGHSHVYWYRQLPEEGLKFMVYLQKENIIDESGMPKERFSAEFPKEGPSILRIQQVVRGDSAAYFCASSKVDSPLHFGNGTRLTVT.

In DNA form, the CDR3 reads TGCGCCAGCAGCCAAGATTACATAGGACCTTACAATGAGCAGTTCTTC. Its translation: CASSQDYIGPYNEQFF. The chain recombines TRBV4-1 with TRBJ2-5; D uncertain. The assigned J gene may be wrong: the sequence end matches TRBJ2-1 better. This CDR3 has 16 amino acids. Germline CDR1 reads MGHRA; CDR2 reads YSYEKL.

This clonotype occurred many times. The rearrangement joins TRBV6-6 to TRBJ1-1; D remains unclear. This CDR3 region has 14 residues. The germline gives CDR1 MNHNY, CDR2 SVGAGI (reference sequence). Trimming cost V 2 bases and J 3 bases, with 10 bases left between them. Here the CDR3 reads CASSYSPGYTEAFF. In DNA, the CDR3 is TGTGCCAGCAGTTACAGTCCGGGGTACACTGAAGCTTTCTTT.

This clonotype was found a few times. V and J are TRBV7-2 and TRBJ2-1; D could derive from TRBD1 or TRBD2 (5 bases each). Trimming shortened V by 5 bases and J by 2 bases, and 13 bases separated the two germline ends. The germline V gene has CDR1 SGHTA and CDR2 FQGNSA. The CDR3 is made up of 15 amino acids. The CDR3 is CASSPSGTPYNEQFF. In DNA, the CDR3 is TGTGCCAGCAGCCCTTCCGGGACCCCCTACAATGAGCAGTTCTTC.

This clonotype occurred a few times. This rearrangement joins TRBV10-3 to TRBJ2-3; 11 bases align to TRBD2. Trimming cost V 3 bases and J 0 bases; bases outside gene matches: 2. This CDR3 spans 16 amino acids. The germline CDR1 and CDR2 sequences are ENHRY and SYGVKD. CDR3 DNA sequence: TGTGCCATCAGTGACACTAGCGGGGGAAGCACAGATACGCAGTATTTT. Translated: CAISDTSGGSTDTQYF.

In DNA form, the CDR3 reads TGTGCCTGGTCTCGAAGGGGCGGGGGGACTGAAGCTTTCTTT. Its translation: CAWSRRGGGTEAFF. The chain uses TRBV30 and TRBJ1-1; TRBD1 is a possible D gene (5 bases). The V gene's germline CDR1 is GTSNPN and CDR2 SVGIG (reference sequence). The CDR3 spans 14 residues. Deletions cut 5 bases from V and 5 bases from J, with 18 bases between. Based on the CDR3 plus reference TRBV30 and TRBJ1-1, the full variable domain is SQTIHQWPATLVQPVGSPLSLECTVEGTSNPNLYWYRQAAGRGLQLLFYSVGIGQISSEVPQNLSASRPQDRQFILSSKKLLLSDSGFYLCAWSRRGGGTEAFFGQGTRLTVV.

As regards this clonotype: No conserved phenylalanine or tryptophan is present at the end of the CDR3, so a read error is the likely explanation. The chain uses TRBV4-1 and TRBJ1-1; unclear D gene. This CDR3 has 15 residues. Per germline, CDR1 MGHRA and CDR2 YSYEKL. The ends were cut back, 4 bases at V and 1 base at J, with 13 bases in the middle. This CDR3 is CASSLEETENTEAFS. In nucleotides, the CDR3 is TGCGCCAGCAGCCTAGAGGAGACGGAGAACACTGAAGCTTTCTCT.

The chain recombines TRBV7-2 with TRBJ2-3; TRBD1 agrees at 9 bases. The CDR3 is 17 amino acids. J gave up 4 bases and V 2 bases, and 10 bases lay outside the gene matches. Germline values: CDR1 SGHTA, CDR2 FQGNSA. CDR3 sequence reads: CASSLTQGARGSDTQYF. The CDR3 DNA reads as TGTGCCAGCAGCTTAACACAGGGGGCGCGTGGTTCAGATACGCAGTATTTT.

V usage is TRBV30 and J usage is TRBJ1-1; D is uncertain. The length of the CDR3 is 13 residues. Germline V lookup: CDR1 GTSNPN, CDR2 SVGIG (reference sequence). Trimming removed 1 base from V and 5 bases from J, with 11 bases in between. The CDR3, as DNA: TGTGCCTGGAGTGCTTTTGAAGTGACTGAAGCTTTCTTT. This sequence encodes CAWSAFEVTEAFF.

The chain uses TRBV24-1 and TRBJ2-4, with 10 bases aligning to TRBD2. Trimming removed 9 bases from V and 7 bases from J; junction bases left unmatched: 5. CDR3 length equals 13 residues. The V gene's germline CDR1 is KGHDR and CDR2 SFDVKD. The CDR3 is CATASGGRNIQYF. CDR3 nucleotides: TGTGCCACCGCTAGCGGGGGAAGGAACATTCAGTACTTC.

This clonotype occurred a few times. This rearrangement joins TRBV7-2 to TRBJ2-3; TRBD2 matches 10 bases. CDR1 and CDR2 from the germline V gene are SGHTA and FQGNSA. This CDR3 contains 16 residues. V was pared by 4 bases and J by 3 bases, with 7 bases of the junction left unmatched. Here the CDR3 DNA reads TGTGCCAGCAGCTCTGGGACTAGCGCCCTAACAGATACGCAGTATTTT. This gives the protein CASSSGTSALTDTQYF.

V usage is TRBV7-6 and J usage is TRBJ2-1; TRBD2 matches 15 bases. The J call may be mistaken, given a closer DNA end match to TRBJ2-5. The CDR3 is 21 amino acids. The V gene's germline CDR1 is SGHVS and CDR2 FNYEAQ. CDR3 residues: CASSFWEVGTSGGPGGETQYF. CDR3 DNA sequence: TGTGCCAGCAGCTTCTGGGAAGTCGGGACTAGCGGGGGGCCCGGGGGAGAGACCCAGTACTTC.

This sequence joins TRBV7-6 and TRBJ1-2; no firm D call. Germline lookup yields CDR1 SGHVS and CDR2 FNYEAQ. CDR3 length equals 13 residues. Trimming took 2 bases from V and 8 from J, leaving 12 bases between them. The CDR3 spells CASSLTPRGGYTF. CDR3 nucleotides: TGTGCCAGCAGCTTAACACCTAGAGGGGGCTACACCTTC.

The CDR3 here is CASSPSGGGQETQYF. The CDR3 bases are TGTGCCAGCAGCCCTAGCGGGGGGGGCCAAGAGACCCAGTACTTC. This chain uses TRBV7-3 with TRBJ2-5; 12 positions agree with TRBD2. V was clipped by 5 bases and J by 1 base; unmatched bases: 2. CDR1 is SGHTA and CDR2 is FQGTGA in the germline V gene. The CDR3 is 15 amino acids.

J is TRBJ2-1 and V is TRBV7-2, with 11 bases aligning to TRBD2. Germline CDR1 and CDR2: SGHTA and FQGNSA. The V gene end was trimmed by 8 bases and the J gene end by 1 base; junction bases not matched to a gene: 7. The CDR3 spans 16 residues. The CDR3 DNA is TGTGCCAGCCGGCAATCTAGCGGGGGGTCCTACAATGAGCAGTTCTTC. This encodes CASRQSSGGSYNEQFF.

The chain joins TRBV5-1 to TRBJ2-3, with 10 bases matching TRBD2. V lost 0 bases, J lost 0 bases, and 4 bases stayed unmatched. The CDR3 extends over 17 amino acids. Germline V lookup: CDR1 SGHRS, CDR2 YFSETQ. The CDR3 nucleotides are TGCGCCAGCAGCTTGGCCCTAGCGGGGGTTAGCACAGATACGCAGTATTTT. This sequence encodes CASSLALAGVSTDTQYF.

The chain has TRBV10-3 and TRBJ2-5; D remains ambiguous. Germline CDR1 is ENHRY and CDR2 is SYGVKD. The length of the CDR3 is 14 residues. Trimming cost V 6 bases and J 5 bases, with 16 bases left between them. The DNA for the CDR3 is TGTGCCATCAGCCCAATGGGCCCCCGGGAGACCCAGTACTTC. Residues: CAISPMGPRETQYF.

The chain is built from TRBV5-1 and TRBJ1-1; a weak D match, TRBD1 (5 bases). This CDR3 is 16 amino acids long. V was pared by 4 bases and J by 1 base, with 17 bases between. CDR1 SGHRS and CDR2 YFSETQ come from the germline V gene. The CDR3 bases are TGCGCCAGCAGCCCCCGGGGGGGACGTACGAACACTGAAGCTTTCTTT. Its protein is CASSPRGGRTNTEAFF.

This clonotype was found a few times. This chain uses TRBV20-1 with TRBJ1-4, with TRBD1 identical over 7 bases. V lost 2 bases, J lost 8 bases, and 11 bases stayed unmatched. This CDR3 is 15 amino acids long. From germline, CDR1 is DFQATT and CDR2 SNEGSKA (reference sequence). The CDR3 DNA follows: TGCAGTGCTAGACCGGGAGCAGGGGGACGGGAAAAACTGTTTTTT. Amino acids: CSARPGAGGREKLFF.